The next 14 T cell receptor beta chains were all read from a single sample in a study of vaccination and CD4 T cells after COVID-19. Their antigens remain unidentified. An Oncomine TCR Beta short-read assay was used to sequence the DNA from cultured CD4+ T cells. One entry per CDR3 protein results from TCRdb running MiXCR on the PCR reads. This repertoire shows approximately 11,000 distinct CDR3 sequences, around 27% found once; its top ten account for roughly 25%. The sample's treatment: approximately nine-day PBMC culture with coronavirus spike peptide pools or control peptides (ViraFEST assay). The sample in question was CD4+ T cells from blood, cultured in vitro, obtained before SARS-CoV-2 vaccination. These receptors originate from a human donor who received a COVID-19 vaccine.

This clonotype was observed a handful of times. CDR3 region: CASSYLSDHQPQHF. Written as DNA, the CDR3 is TGTGCCAGTAGTTACCTATCAGACCATCAGCCCCAGCATTTT. The chain employs TRBV6-4 and TRBJ1-5; D not resolved. V lost 9 bases, J lost 5 bases, and 17 bases lay in between. The CDR3 runs 14 residues. Germline CDR1 reads MRHNA; CDR2 reads SNTAGT.

The chain is built from TRBV18 and TRBJ1-2; D remains unclear. Germline V gene sequence: CDR1 KGHSH, CDR2 LQKENI. CDR3 length: 13 residues. V shed 1 base and J shed 4 bases, with 7 bases lying between them. This chain's CDR3 is CASSPREGYGYTF. The CDR3 DNA sequence: TGTGCCAGCTCACCACGGGAAGGCTATGGCTACACCTTC.

This clonotype was seen only a few times. V usage is TRBV5-4 and J usage is TRBJ2-7; D assignment may be TRBD1 or TRBD2 (6 bases each). V was shortened by 5 bases and J by 6 bases, with 18 bases between the two germline ends. The CDR3 totals 14 residues. Germline V gives CDR1 SGHNT, CDR2 YYREEE (reference sequence). The CDR3 is CASRRGAGPTEQYF. Here the CDR3 DNA reads TGTGCCAGCAGAAGGGGGGCCGGGCCTACCGAGCAGTACTTC.

This clonotype was counted between two and nine times. The chain recombines TRBV29-1 with TRBJ1-1, with 9 bases that match TRBD1. From germline, CDR1 is SQVTM and CDR2 ANQGSEA. Unmatched junction bases numbered 5, after V lost 6 bases and J lost 3 bases. The CDR3 is 13 residues long. This CDR3 reads CSVATGGDTEAFF. In DNA, the CDR3 is TGCAGCGTCGCGACAGGGGGGGACACTGAAGCTTTCTTT.

There are a few counts of this clonotype. CDR3 protein: CASRTIQVSGANVLTF. CDR3 DNA: TGTGCCAGCAGGACGATACAGGTGTCTGGGGCCAACGTCCTGACTTTC. This sequence joins TRBV6-1 and TRBJ2-6, with TRBD1 as a possible D gene (5 bases). Germline V gene sequence: CDR1 MNHNS, CDR2 SASEGT. The ends were cut back, 6 bases at V and 1 base at J, with 13 bases in the middle. This CDR3 is 16 amino acids long.

A note on this clonotype: One end of the junction varies from germline; a read error may be responsible. This sequence joins TRBV7-8 and TRBJ2-7; the match to TRBD1 covers 7 bases. CDR1 is SGHVS and CDR2 is FQNEAQ in the germline V gene. This CDR3 region has 15 residues. The CDR3 DNA reads as TGTGTCAGCAGCTTACCATCCGGGACAGCCTACGAGCAGTACTTC. Protein product: CVSSLPSGTAYEQYF.

This clonotype was seen a few times. The J gene is TRBJ2-6, the V gene TRBV12-3 or TRBV12-4; D is uncertain. The CDR3 has 15 amino acids. V was trimmed by 6 bases and J by 4 bases, leaving 13 bases between them. CDR3 protein: CASSSDRSGANVLTF. CDR3 nucleotides: TGTGCCAGCAGCAGTGACCGATCCGGGGCCAACGTCCTGACTTTC.

The gene calls are TRBV5-1 and TRBJ1-6; D gene uncertain. The CDR3 has 13 amino acids. V was clipped by 9 bases and J by 5 bases, with 12 bases between them. Germline values: CDR1 SGHRS, CDR2 YFSETQ. CDR3 in DNA: TGCGCCACCAGACAAGATGATAATTCACCCCTCCACTTT. It yields the protein CATRQDDNSPLHF.

This clonotype has only a few counts. V is TRBV24-1 and J is TRBJ2-7; 8 bases fit TRBD2. With V trimmed by 2 bases and J by 0 bases, 2 bases remained unmatched. CDR1 is KGHDR and CDR2 is SFDVKD in the germline V gene. CDR3 length: 15 amino acids. The CDR3 region is CATSDWSGGSYEQYF. Written as DNA, the CDR3 is TGTGCCACCAGTGATTGGAGCGGGGGCTCCTACGAGCAGTACTTC.

This clonotype ranks as medium-sized. No DNA is shown, since the ends of the CDR3 on it are uncertain; the CDR3 is the one TCRdb lists. The chain recombines TRBV24-1 with TRBJ1-2; the table's TRBD1 call for D was not verified on the DNA. The CDR3 is 13 amino acids long, termini counted. Germline V CDR1 and CDR2: KGHDR, SFDVKD. The chain's CDR3 is CATSDFGQGSPHF.

V gene TRBV7-9 combines with J gene TRBJ1-2; 7 nucleotides align to TRBD1. Trimming removed 4 bases from V and 8 bases from J; junction bases left unmatched: 10. Per germline, CDR1 SEHNR and CDR2 FQNEAQ (reference sequence). The CDR3 spans 14 residues. CDR3 sequence reads: CASSSPRDSDGYTF. The CDR3 DNA reads TGTGCCAGCAGCTCTCCCCGGGACAGTGACGGCTACACCTTC.

The chain couples TRBV19 to TRBJ2-3, with 9 nucleotides matching TRBD2. The CDR3 covers 18 residues. Germline CDR1 LNHDA, CDR2 SQIVND (reference sequence). V lost 4 bases, J lost 1 base, and 12 bases stayed unmatched. The CDR3 bases are TGTGCCAGTAGTAGCGGGGGGGCAGGTTTCTCCGGCACAGATACGCAGTATTTT. Translation gives CASSSGGAGFSGTDTQYF.

In its sample, this clonotype was seen a few times. The chain combines TRBV25-1 with TRBJ2-1; 9 bases align to TRBD1. V was pared by 2 bases and J by 2 bases, with 1 base of the junction left unmatched. The CDR3 sequence is 15 residues long. Germline V CDR1 and CDR2: MGHDK, SYGVNS. CDR3 sequence: CASSEGTGPYNEQFF. CDR3 nucleotides: TGTGCCAGCAGTGAAGGGACAGGGCCCTACAATGAGCAGTTCTTC.

The chain joins TRBV2 to TRBJ2-5; TRBD2 matches 10 bases. J was trimmed by 5 bases and V by 7 bases; bases with no gene match: 10. CDR1 and CDR2 (germline): SNHLY, FYNNEI. This CDR3 has 15 residues. The CDR3 nucleotides are TGTGCCAGCATAATCGAGCGGGGGGGCCTTGAGACCCAGTACTTC. This translates into CASIIERGGLETQYF.